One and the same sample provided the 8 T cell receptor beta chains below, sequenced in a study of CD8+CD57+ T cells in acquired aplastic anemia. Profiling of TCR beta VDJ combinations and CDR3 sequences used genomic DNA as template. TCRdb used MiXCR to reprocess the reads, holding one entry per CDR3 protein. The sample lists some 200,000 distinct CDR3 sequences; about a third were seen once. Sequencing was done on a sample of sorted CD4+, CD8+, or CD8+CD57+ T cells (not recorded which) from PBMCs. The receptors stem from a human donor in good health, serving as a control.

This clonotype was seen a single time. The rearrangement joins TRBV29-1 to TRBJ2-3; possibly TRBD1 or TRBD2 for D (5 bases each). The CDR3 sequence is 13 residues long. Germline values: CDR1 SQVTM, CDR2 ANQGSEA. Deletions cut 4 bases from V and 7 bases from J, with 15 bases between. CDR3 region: CSVAPGGDYTQYF. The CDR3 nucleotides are TGCAGCGTTGCCCCTGGGGGAGATTATACGCAGTATTTT.

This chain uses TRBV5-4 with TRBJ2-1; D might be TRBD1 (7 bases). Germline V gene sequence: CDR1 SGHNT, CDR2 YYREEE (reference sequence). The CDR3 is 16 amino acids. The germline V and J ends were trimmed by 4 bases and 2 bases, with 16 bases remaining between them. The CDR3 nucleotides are TGTGCCAGCAGCGTCGGACAGGCGGGACCCTACAATGAGCAGTTCTTC. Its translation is CASSVGQAGPYNEQFF.

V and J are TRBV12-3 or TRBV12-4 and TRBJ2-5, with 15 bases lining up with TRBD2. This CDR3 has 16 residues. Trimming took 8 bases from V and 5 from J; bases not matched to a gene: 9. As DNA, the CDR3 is TGTGCCAGCCTCTACTCCGGGACTAGCGGGAGGGAGACCCAGTACTTC. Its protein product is CASLYSGTSGRETQYF.

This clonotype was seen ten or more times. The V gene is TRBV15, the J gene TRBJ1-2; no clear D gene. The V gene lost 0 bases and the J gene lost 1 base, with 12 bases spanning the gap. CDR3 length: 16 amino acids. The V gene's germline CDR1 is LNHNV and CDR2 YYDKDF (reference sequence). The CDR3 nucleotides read TGTGCCACCAGCAGAGATTACAGCCAAATTAACTATGGCTACACCTTC. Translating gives CATSRDYSQINYGYTF.

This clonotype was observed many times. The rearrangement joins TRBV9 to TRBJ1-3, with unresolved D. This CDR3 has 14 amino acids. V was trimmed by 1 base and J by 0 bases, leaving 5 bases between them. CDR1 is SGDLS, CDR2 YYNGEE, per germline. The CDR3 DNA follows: TGTGCCAGCAGCGTACAGAGCTCTGGAAACACCATATATTTT. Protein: CASSVQSSGNTIYF. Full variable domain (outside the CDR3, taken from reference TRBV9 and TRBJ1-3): DSGVTQTPKHLITATGQRVTLRCSPRSGDLSVYWYQQSLDQGLQFLIQYYNGEERAKGNILERFSAQQFPDLHSELNLSSLELGDSALYFCASSVQSSGNTIYFGEGSWLTVV.

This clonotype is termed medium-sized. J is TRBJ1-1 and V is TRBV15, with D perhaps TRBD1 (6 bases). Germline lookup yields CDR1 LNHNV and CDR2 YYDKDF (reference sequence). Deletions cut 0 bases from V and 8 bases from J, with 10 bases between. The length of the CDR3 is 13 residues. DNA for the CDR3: TGTGCCACCAGCAGAGACGAGACAGGAGAAGCTTTCTTT. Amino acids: CATSRDETGEAFF.

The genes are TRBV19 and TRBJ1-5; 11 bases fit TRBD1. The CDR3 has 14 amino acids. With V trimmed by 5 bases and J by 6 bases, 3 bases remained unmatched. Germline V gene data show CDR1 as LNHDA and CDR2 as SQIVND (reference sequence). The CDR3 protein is CASSGTGGAQPQHF. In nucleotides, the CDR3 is TGTGCCAGTAGTGGGACAGGGGGAGCTCAGCCCCAGCATTTT.

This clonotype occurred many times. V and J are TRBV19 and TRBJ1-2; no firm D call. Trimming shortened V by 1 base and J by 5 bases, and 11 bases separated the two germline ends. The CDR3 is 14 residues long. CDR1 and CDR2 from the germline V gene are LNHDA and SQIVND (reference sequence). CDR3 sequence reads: CASSIAGSVYGYTF. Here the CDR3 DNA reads TGTGCCAGTAGTATAGCCGGCAGCGTTTATGGCTACACCTTC.